The 28 T cell receptor beta chains reported below all come from one sample, sequenced in a study of vaccination effects on CD4 cells after COVID-19. Their specific antigens are unknown. Ahead of sequencing, the ViraFEST assay grew antigen-specific CD4+ T cells using viral peptide pools. The authors isolated CD4+ T cells after roughly 10 days of culture. A PCR test confirmed that the person had SARS-CoV-2 infection between March and December 2020. Method: immunoSEQ multiplex PCR; TCRdb's copy keeps in-frame clones and lacks some. The data show around 46,000 clones, roughly 65% seen once. The specimen was CD4+ T cells from PBMCs cultured with a peptide pool, collected before COVID-19 vaccination. These receptors were taken from a human donor who had a prior SARS-CoV-2 infection.

The chain links TRBV7-9 to TRBJ1-3, with D unclear. The ends were cut back, 5 bases at V and 4 bases at J, with 12 bases in the middle. Germline V gives CDR1 SEHNR, CDR2 FQNEAQ (reference sequence). This CDR3 comprises 14 residues. CDR3 sequence (DNA): TGTGCCAGCAGCCTAACTCAATACGGAAACACCATATATTTT. Translated, it gives CASSLTQYGNTIYF. Variable domain in full (rest from reference TRBV7-9 and TRBJ1-3): DTGVSQNPRHKITKRGQNVTFRCDPISEHNRLYWYRQTLGQGPEFLTYFQNEAQLEKSRLLSDRFSAERPKGSFSTLEIQRTEQGDSAMYLCASSLTQYGNTIYFGEGSWLTVV.

This sequence joins TRBV7-2 and TRBJ2-2; D gene uncertain. V was pared by 3 bases and J by 6 bases, with 11 bases between. In germline, CDR1 is SGHTA, CDR2 FQGNSA. CDR3 size: 14 residues. The CDR3 region is CASSFDHNPGELFF. In DNA form, the CDR3 reads TGTGCCAGCAGCTTCGACCATAACCCCGGGGAGCTGTTTTTT.

The CDR3 spells CSVKLAIRQETQYF. The CDR3 nucleotides are TGCAGCGTGAAATTAGCGATCCGCCAAGAGACCCAGTACTTC. The chain employs TRBV29-1 and TRBJ2-5, with TRBD2 as a possible D gene (5 bases). Trimming left V 6 bases short and J 1 base short, with 15 bases between. Per the germline V gene, CDR1 is SQVTM and CDR2 is ANQGSEA. The CDR3 spans 14 residues.

V and J are TRBV24-1 and TRBJ2-2; 14 bases are shared with TRBD2. Germline V gene lookup returns CDR1 KGHDR and CDR2 SFDVKD. This CDR3 spans 16 amino acids. V lost 7 bases, J lost 6 bases, and 6 bases stayed unmatched. CDR3 sequence (DNA): TGTGCCACCAGGACTAGCGGGAGGGGTCAGTCCGGGGAGCTGTTTTTT. As protein: CATRTSGRGQSGELFF.

This clone was observed a few times. Relative to the germline gene, one junction end is altered; a read error may explain this. The gene calls are TRBV2 and TRBJ1-1, with D maybe TRBD1 (6 bases). Germline loops: CDR1 SNHLY, CDR2 FYNNEI. This CDR3 has 11 residues. The CDR3 sequence: CASTRDTEAFF. CDR3 nucleotides: TGTGCCAGCACACGGGACACGGAAGCTTTCTTT.

This clone was detected a few times. This chain uses TRBV5-4 with TRBJ2-2; D possibly corresponds to TRBD1 (6 bases). The CDR3 has 17 residues. CDR1 SGHNT and CDR2 YYREEE come from the germline V gene (reference sequence). Trimming shortened V by 4 bases and J by 5 bases, and 21 bases separated the two germline ends. The DNA of the CDR3 is TGTGCCAGCAGCGCGGAAAAAGGGTCGAGGGGGACCGGGGAGCTGTTTTTT. This translates into CASSAEKGSRGTGELFF.

This rearrangement joins TRBV5-1 to TRBJ2-5, with D uncertain. Germline CDR1 and CDR2: SGHRS and YFSETQ. The CDR3 totals 16 residues. The germline V and J ends were trimmed by 6 bases and 2 bases, with 20 bases remaining between them. This CDR3 is CASTILYRSGQETQYF. The DNA for the CDR3 is TGCGCCAGCACAATACTATATAGGAGTGGACAAGAGACCCAGTACTTC.

The V gene is TRBV5-1, the J gene TRBJ2-4; 11 bases are shared with TRBD2. Germline lookup yields CDR1 SGHRS and CDR2 YFSETQ. Losses at the gene ends were 0 bases for V and 7 bases for J; bases not matched to a gene: 0. This CDR3 region has 14 residues. The CDR3 coding sequence is TGCGCCAGCAGCTTGGGACTAGCGGGGAACATTCAGTACTTC. Residues: CASSLGLAGNIQYF.

The chain couples TRBV29-1 to TRBJ2-7; perhaps TRBD1 as D (6 bases). The CDR3 runs to 14 residues. V lost 1 base and J 4 bases, leaving 14 bases between the germline ends. Germline lookup yields CDR1 SQVTM and CDR2 ANQGSEA. The chain's CDR3 is CSVEVFGTNYEQYF. Here the CDR3 DNA reads TGCAGCGTTGAAGTATTCGGGACAAATTACGAGCAGTACTTC.

The V and J genes are TRBV18 and TRBJ2-1, with D perhaps given as TRBD1 or TRBD2 (5 bases each). This CDR3 is 14 amino acids long. The V gene's germline CDR1 is KGHSH and CDR2 LQKENI. Trimming stripped 3 bases from V and 5 bases from J, with 11 bases between. The CDR3 protein is CASSPYRDDNEQFF. CDR3 nucleotides: TGTGCCAGCTCACCGTACCGGGACGACAATGAGCAGTTCTTC.

The V and J genes are TRBV29-1 and TRBJ1-1; 9 nucleotides agree with TRBD1. Germline values: CDR1 SQVTM, CDR2 ANQGSEA. Germline trimming cut 6 bases from V and 4 bases from J; bases unmatched to any gene: 3. The CDR3 is made up of 12 amino acids. Here the CDR3 reads CSVTTGGTEAFF. For the CDR3, the DNA is TGCAGCGTAACGACAGGGGGCACTGAAGCTTTCTTT.

The chain employs TRBV18 and TRBJ2-5; D not resolved. The V end was cut by 4 bases, the J end by 4 bases, with 10 bases between. Germline V CDR1 and CDR2: KGHSH, LQKENI. The CDR3 runs 13 residues. The CDR3, as DNA: TGTGCCAGCTCACTTAACAGTAGAGAGACCCAGTACTTC. This sequence encodes CASSLNSRETQYF.

The chain links TRBV5-4 to TRBJ2-7; 9 bases are shared with TRBD2. V lost 4 bases to trimming and J lost 6 bases; unmatched junction nucleotides: 2. Germline lookup yields CDR1 SGHNT and CDR2 YYREEE (reference sequence). The CDR3 runs to 12 residues. In DNA, the CDR3 is TGTGCCAGCAGCCCAGCGGGAGGCGAGCAGTACTTC. Translation gives CASSPAGGEQYF.

This clone turned up a few times. This chain connects TRBV7-9 to TRBJ1-2; 7 bases align to TRBD1. V trimming: 5 bases; J trimming: 8 bases; junction bases outside the gene matches: 11. Germline loops: CDR1 SEHNR, CDR2 FQNEAQ (reference sequence). CDR3 length: 14 amino acids. The CDR3 DNA sequence: TGTGCCAGCAGCAAAACAACAGGGGTTTGGGGCTACACCTTC. Its protein is CASSKTTGVWGYTF.

The chain uses TRBV5-6 and TRBJ1-2; D is uncertain. CDR1 is SGHDT and CDR2 is YYEEEE in the germline V gene. The V end was cut by 4 bases, the J end by 1 base, with 14 bases between. The CDR3 is made up of 15 amino acids. As DNA, the CDR3 is TGTGCCAGCAGCCCTGACCCGGGAATTAACTATGGCTACACCTTC. Protein product: CASSPDPGINYGYTF.

The rearrangement uses TRBV18 and TRBJ1-1; D gene unclear. The V gene's germline CDR1 is KGHSH and CDR2 LQKENI. The ends were cut back, 0 bases at V and 0 bases at J, with 5 bases in the middle. The CDR3 is made up of 14 amino acids. In nucleotides, the CDR3 is TGTGCCAGCTCACCACCGGGAGTGAACACTGAAGCTTTCTTT. Translated, it gives CASSPPGVNTEAFF. The whole variable domain, remainder taken from reference TRBV18 and TRBJ1-1, is NAGVMQNPRHLVRRRGQEARLRCSPMKGHSHVYWYRQLPEEGLKFMVYLQKENIIDESGMPKERFSAEFPKEGPSILRIQQVVRGDSAAYFCASSPPGVNTEAFFGQGTRLTVV.

The chain employs TRBV19 and TRBJ1-2; D remains unclear. The V gene's germline CDR1 is LNHDA and CDR2 SQIVND (reference sequence). V lost 3 bases to trimming and J lost 5 bases, with 10 bases between them. The CDR3 length is 13 residues. CDR3: CASSMPARYGYTF. The CDR3 bases are TGTGCCAGTAGTATGCCAGCGCGTTATGGCTACACCTTC.

This clone is a singleton in its sample. V usage is TRBV12-3 or TRBV12-4 and J usage is TRBJ1-3; D uncertain. The CDR3 has 13 residues. V was trimmed by 2 bases and J by 5 bases, leaving 7 bases between them. The CDR3 sequence is CASSLNNRNTIYF. CDR3 DNA sequence: TGTGCCAGCAGTTTAAACAACCGAAACACCATATATTTT.

The V and J genes are TRBV6-1 and TRBJ2-1, with TRBD1 as a possible D gene (5 bases). The germline V gene has CDR1 MNHNS and CDR2 SASEGT. Trimming took off 3 bases at V and 5 bases at J, with 14 bases between the two ends. There are 15 residues in the CDR3. Here the CDR3 DNA reads TGTGCCAGCAGTGAGCAACAGGCTCCCCACAATGAGCAGTTCTTC. Its protein is CASSEQQAPHNEQFF.

This clone is a singleton in its sample. V and J are TRBV7-9 and TRBJ1-4, with D perhaps TRBD1 (6 bases). The germline V gene has CDR1 SEHNR and CDR2 FQNEAQ (reference sequence). Trimming left V 4 bases short and J 5 bases short, with 11 bases between. This CDR3 comprises 14 residues. The CDR3 coding sequence is TGTGCCAGCAGCTCGACAGGCGACAATGAAAAACTGTTTTTT. Protein: CASSSTGDNEKLFF.

This chain connects TRBV5-8 to TRBJ2-5; the D gene is possibly TRBD1 (6 bases). The CDR3 contains 15 residues. From germline, CDR1 is SGHTS and CDR2 YDEGEE. The V end lost 0 bases, the J end lost 1 base, and 10 bases lay between the germline ends. The CDR3, as DNA: TGTGCCAGCAGCTTGGACGGGACAACCCAAGAGACCCAGTACTTC. Protein: CASSLDGTTQETQYF.

The V gene is TRBV9, the J gene TRBJ1-2; D is uncertain. Germline V gene data show CDR1 as SGDLS and CDR2 as YYNGEE. V was trimmed by 3 bases and J by 5 bases, leaving 8 bases between them. The CDR3 loop spans 12 amino acids. The DNA of the CDR3 is TGTGCCAGCAGCGGCGGTGGGTATGGCTACACCTTC. Translation gives CASSGGGYGYTF.

V and J are TRBV5-1 and TRBJ2-3; no reliable D call. This CDR3 has 13 residues. Trimming took off 0 bases at V and 5 bases at J, with 7 bases between the two ends. Germline V CDR1 and CDR2: SGHRS, YFSETQ. The CDR3 loop is CASSLVPEDTQYF. The CDR3 bases are TGCGCCAGCAGCTTGGTGCCTGAAGATACGCAGTATTTT.

In its sample, this clone was seen once. The V gene is TRBV9, the J gene TRBJ2-5; 8 bases are shared with TRBD2. The V and J ends lost 2 bases and 5 bases, in that order; junction bases with no gene match: 11. CDR1 and CDR2 (germline): SGDLS, YYNGEE. The length of the CDR3 is 16 residues. The CDR3 sequence is CASSVLDGGAGETQYF. Here the CDR3 DNA reads TGTGCCAGCAGCGTCCTCGACGGGGGGGCAGGGGAGACCCAGTACTTC.

This clone was picked up a small number of times. The rearrangement uses TRBV10-3 and TRBJ2-5; D not certain. Germline CDR1 and CDR2: ENHRY and SYGVKD. The length of the CDR3 is 12 residues. V shed 9 bases and J shed 0 bases, with 8 bases lying between them. The CDR3 reads CAIGRDQETQYF. In DNA, the CDR3 is TGTGCCATTGGACGAGACCAAGAGACCCAGTACTTC.

This clone was seen only once. V is TRBV24-1 and J is TRBJ2-3; 12 positions agree with TRBD1. The CDR3 consists of 16 residues. J lost 4 bases, V lost 0 bases, and 1 base had no gene match. Per the germline V gene, CDR1 is KGHDR and CDR2 is SFDVKD. The CDR3 spells CATSDLGTGGADTQYF. CDR3 nucleotide sequence: TGTGCCACCAGTGATTTGGGGACAGGGGGCGCAGATACGCAGTATTTT.

This clone was recorded a few times. The chain recombines TRBV24-1 with TRBJ2-2; a weak D match, TRBD1 (6 bases). V gave up 5 bases and J gave up 1 base, with 7 bases separating them. The CDR3 has 14 residues. Germline-derived CDR1 and CDR2 are KGHDR and SFDVKD. CDR3 residues: CATSGGQNTGELFF. The CDR3 bases are TGTGCCACCAGTGGGGGACAGAACACCGGGGAGCTGTTTTTT.

The rearrangement links TRBV20-1 to TRBJ2-7, with D possibly TRBD2 on 5 matching bases. Trimming pared 7 bases from V and 0 bases from J, leaving 7 bases between. Looked up from germline, CDR1 is DFQATT and CDR2 is SNEGSKA (reference sequence). The CDR3 consists of 11 residues. The CDR3 here is CSGGYSYEQYF. DNA of the CDR3: TGCAGTGGCGGGTACTCCTACGAGCAGTACTTC.